This paragraph reports one T cell receptor (beta chain). This clone was counted only a few times. There is no known antigen for this receptor. Base qualities were left out, and no much larger clone turns up one base away. The sample originates from a study of T cells in narcolepsy (dated by TCRdb to the late 2010s). With respect to the entire study: Patients with narcolepsy type 1 or type 2 (NT1, NT2) were enrolled in the study together with healthy control donors. To look for autoreactive T cells in narcolepsy patients that target self-antigens of hypocretin neurons (hypocretin, TRIB2), the study used TCR Vbeta sequencing to follow clonotypes in blood and CSF. Study-level results and caveats: No sequences matching autoreactive T cell clones were contained in some blood memory CD4+ repertoires from patients and controls. Autoreactive clonotypes were reported to be detected serially in the blood of the same patients and of different patients, but not in the blood of healthy controls. Patients and controls had similar numbers of sequenced blood memory CD4+ clonotypes, with averages of approximately 41,000 in patients and roughly 36,000 in controls. HCRT-specific and TRIB2-specific autoreactive clonotypes were highlighted in plots that compared CD4+ T cell clonotypes in CSF versus blood from the same patient.

Memory CD4+ T cells were sorted ex vivo from peripheral blood of narcolepsy patients and healthy controls for TCR Vbeta sequencing. Libraries were prepared through the immunoSEQ multiplex PCR assay. Entries here come from immuneACCESS through TCRdb and include only in-frame sequences with V and J called. Some clones fail to appear in such tables; in the studies checked, an unresolved V gene covers under half of the shortfall, and the cause of the remainder is unknown. Recorded for this sample are 20,000 to 30,000 clones; less than 65% of them occurred a single time. In total, the top ten clones hold 12% of the sample. CDR3 length: 15 amino acids, cysteine to phenylalanine. Left in the record is the CDR3 DNA by itself, 45 bases read in frame from the first base. CDR1 LGHNA and CDR2 YNFKEQ are derived from the germline V gene. The V end loses 0 bases and the J end loses 4 bases, and a stretch of 11 bases separates them.

This TCR came from a human donor in good health. Specimen: memory (CD45RA-) CD4+ T cells from blood. The cell subset or site label here, explained by the study, means: memory T cells sorted ex vivo from peripheral blood. This receptor chain uses TRBV4-2 and TRBJ2-3; a tentative D match to TRBD2 spans 5 bases. The CDR3 has the sequence CASSQDSRSADTQYF. The sequenced DNA: TGTGCCAGCAGCCAAGATAGTCGTAGCGCAGATACGCAGTATTTT.